These T cell receptor beta chains were read from a single sample in a study of OX40 agonist ivuxolimab in advanced cancers. Profiled with immunoSEQ multiplex PCR; TCRdb holds only in-frame clones, not every one. The data show some 45,000 clones, 82% seen once. The sample in question was CD4+ or CD8+ T cells sorted from blood, obtained in a trial of the OX40 agonist ivuxolimab. The receptors were gathered from an adult with an advanced solid tumor such as melanoma, head and neck, liver or kidney cancer. Each CDR3 is given with its conserved first and last residue. A D gene is named only where the DNA matches it firmly. Part of the rows lack a size; the others show once, few, many or a class for expanded clones.

d_call: -
j_call: TRBJ2-2
clone_size: -
v_call: TRBV11-3
cdr3_aa: CASSLVGGPGELFF
cdr3_nt: TGTGCCAGCAGCCTGGTGGGGGGTCCCGGGGAGCTGTTTTTT

d_call: -
j_call: TRBJ1-4
clone_size: -
v_call: TRBV6-1
cdr3_aa: CASSDVFNVNEKLFF
cdr3_nt: TGTGCCAGCAGTGATGTGTTCAACGTAAATGAAAAACTGTTTTTT

d_call: TRBD2
j_call: TRBJ2-3
clone_size: -
v_call: TRBV11-3
cdr3_aa: CASSLDPPGGYTDTQYF
cdr3_nt: TGTGCCAGCAGCTTAGATCCCCCGGGGGGGTACACAGATACGCAGTATTTT

d_call: -
j_call: TRBJ2-7
clone_size: -
v_call: TRBV7-9
cdr3_aa: CASSFGRTGLSYEQYF
cdr3_nt: TGTGCCAGCAGCTTTGGACGAACAGGGCTGTCCTACGAGCAGTACTTC

d_call: -
j_call: TRBJ1-4
clone_size: -
v_call: TRBV30
cdr3_aa: CACLGRNEKLFF
cdr3_nt: TGTGCCTGCCTGGGACGTAATGAAAAACTGTTTTTT

d_call: -
j_call: TRBJ2-7
clone_size: -
v_call: TRBV7-8
cdr3_aa: CASSLAGHKTYEQYF
cdr3_nt: TGTGCCAGCAGCTTAGCCGGACATAAAACCTACGAGCAGTACTTC

d_call: -
j_call: TRBJ1-1
clone_size: -
v_call: TRBV6-6
cdr3_aa: CASRKSRDTEAFF
cdr3_nt: TGTGCCAGCAGGAAATCCAGGGACACTGAAGCTTTCTTT

d_call: -
j_call: TRBJ1-5
clone_size: few
v_call: TRBV6-5
cdr3_aa: CASSRGGQPQHF
cdr3_nt: TGTGCCAGCAGTCGGGGGGGTCAGCCCCAGCATTTT

d_call: -
j_call: TRBJ1-1
clone_size: -
v_call: TRBV10-3
cdr3_aa: CAISLSGDTEAFF
cdr3_nt: TGTGCCATCAGTCTTTCAGGGGACACTGAAGCTTTCTTT

d_call: TRBD1
j_call: TRBJ1-6
clone_size: -
v_call: TRBV5-1
cdr3_aa: CASSPGAGTGDSPLHF
cdr3_nt: TGCGCCAGCAGCCCAGGGGCCGGGACAGGGGATTCACCCCTCCACTTT

d_call: -
j_call: TRBJ2-7
clone_size: once
v_call: TRBV7-2
cdr3_aa: CASSRKGEPTYEQYF
cdr3_nt: TGTGCCAGCAGTAGGAAGGGGGAACCTACCTACGAGCAGTACTTC

d_call: TRBD2
j_call: TRBJ2-1
clone_size: -
v_call: TRBV7-2
cdr3_aa: CASSPGLAGEDEQFF
cdr3_nt: TGTGCCAGCAGCCCCGGACTAGCGGGGGAGGATGAGCAGTTCTTC

d_call: -
j_call: TRBJ1-6
clone_size: -
v_call: TRBV21-1
cdr3_aa: CASSEKKQVSVSPLHF
cdr3_nt: TGTGCCAGCAGCGAAAAGAAGCAGGTGTCGGTTTCACCCCTCCACTTT

d_call: -
j_call: TRBJ2-7
clone_size: once
v_call: TRBV7-9
cdr3_aa: CASSLGSAGSGSYEQYF
cdr3_nt: TGTGCCAGCAGCTTAGGATCAGCAGGATCCGGGTCCTACGAGCAGTACTTC

d_call: -
j_call: TRBJ2-1
clone_size: -
v_call: TRBV7-3
cdr3_aa: CASSSARPPYNEQFF
cdr3_nt: TGTGCCAGCAGCTCCGCTAGGCCCCCATACAATGAGCAGTTCTTC

d_call: -
j_call: TRBJ1-3
clone_size: -
v_call: TRBV11-3
cdr3_aa: CASSLDGGRSTGNTIYF
cdr3_nt: TGTGCCAGCAGCTTAGACGGGGGGAGATCTACTGGAAACACCATATATTTT

d_call: -
j_call: TRBJ2-7
clone_size: -
v_call: TRBV6-5
cdr3_aa: CASRRNPGVSHEQYF
cdr3_nt: TGTGCCAGCAGGCGGAATCCTGGGGTGTCCCACGAGCAGTACTTC

d_call: -
j_call: TRBJ2-4
clone_size: -
v_call: TRBV6-6
cdr3_aa: CASSEKNIQYF
cdr3_nt: TGTGCCAGCAGTGAGAAAAACATTCAGTACTTC

d_call: TRBD1
j_call: TRBJ1-1
clone_size: -
v_call: TRBV28
cdr3_aa: CASTYLGTGEAFF
cdr3_nt: TGTGCCAGCACCTACTTGGGGACAGGGGAAGCTTTCTTT

d_call: TRBD2
j_call: TRBJ2-3
clone_size: -
v_call: TRBV10-1
cdr3_aa: CASSEPTAGGSPDTQYF
cdr3_nt: TGCGCCAGCAGTGAGCCTACAGCGGGAGGCTCCCCGGATACGCAGTATTTT

d_call: -
j_call: TRBJ1-1
clone_size: -
v_call: TRBV5-1
cdr3_aa: CASSLVQGITEAFF
cdr3_nt: TGCGCCAGCAGCTTGGTTCAGGGGATCACTGAAGCTTTCTTT

d_call: -
j_call: TRBJ1-4
clone_size: -
v_call: TRBV6-1
cdr3_aa: CASRGVEGEKLFF
cdr3_nt: TGTGCCAGCAGAGGGGTTGAAGGTGAAAAACTGTTTTTT

d_call: TRBD1
j_call: TRBJ2-2
clone_size: -
v_call: TRBV30
cdr3_aa: CAWTTGGGGSGELFF
cdr3_nt: TGTGCCTGGACAACAGGGGGCGGGGGCTCCGGGGAGCTGTTTTTT

d_call: TRBD1
j_call: TRBJ2-7
clone_size: -
v_call: TRBV6-1
cdr3_aa: CASRADRVKVYEQYF
cdr3_nt: TGTGCCAGCAGGGCTGACAGGGTTAAAGTCTACGAGCAGTACTTC

d_call: TRBD2
j_call: TRBJ2-1
clone_size: -
v_call: TRBV6-1
cdr3_aa: CASSIAGGNNEQFF
cdr3_nt: TGTGCCAGCAGTATAGCGGGGGGGAACAATGAGCAGTTCTTC

d_call: TRBD2
j_call: TRBJ2-5
clone_size: -
v_call: TRBV19
cdr3_aa: CASSTGLAGGNYQETQYF
cdr3_nt: TGTGCCAGTAGTACGGGACTAGCGGGGGGGAACTACCAAGAGACCCAGTACTTC

d_call: -
j_call: TRBJ1-3
clone_size: -
v_call: TRBV4-1
cdr3_aa: CASSQVQGLRDTIYF
cdr3_nt: TGCGCCAGCAGCCAAGTCCAGGGACTAAGGGACACCATATATTTT

d_call: -
j_call: TRBJ2-7
clone_size: -
v_call: TRBV5-1
cdr3_aa: CASTLDSSYEQYF
cdr3_nt: TGCGCTAGCACTCTGGACAGTTCCTACGAGCAGTACTTC

d_call: -
j_call: TRBJ1-1
clone_size: few
v_call: TRBV7-9
cdr3_aa: CASKGWTTEAFF
cdr3_nt: TGTGCCAGCAAGGGATGGACCACTGAAGCTTTCTTT

d_call: -
j_call: TRBJ1-3
clone_size: -
v_call: TRBV15
cdr3_aa: CATSRESMTTGPGNTIYF
cdr3_nt: TGTGCCACCAGCAGAGAGTCTATGACCACAGGGCCTGGAAACACCATATATTTT

d_call: TRBD1
j_call: TRBJ2-5
clone_size: -
v_call: TRBV6-6
cdr3_aa: CASSYEGARETQYF
cdr3_nt: TGTGCCAGCAGTTACGAGGGGGCGAGGGAGACCCAGTACTTC

d_call: -
j_call: TRBJ1-5
clone_size: -
v_call: TRBV6-4
cdr3_aa: CASSGELHQPQHF
cdr3_nt: TGTGCCAGCAGTGGGGAACTTCATCAGCCCCAGCATTTT

d_call: -
j_call: TRBJ2-3
clone_size: -
v_call: TRBV7-2
cdr3_aa: CASSLNPPVDTQYF
cdr3_nt: TGTGCCAGCAGCTTAAATCCCCCCGTGGATACGCAGTATTTT

d_call: -
j_call: TRBJ1-5
clone_size: few
v_call: TRBV28
cdr3_aa: CASSLIGQNNQPQHF
cdr3_nt: TGTGCCAGCAGTTTAATCGGACAGAACAATCAGCCCCAGCATTTT

d_call: -
j_call: TRBJ2-3
clone_size: -
v_call: TRBV11-2
cdr3_aa: CASSLARIDTDTQYF
cdr3_nt: TGTGCCAGCAGCTTAGCGCGGATCGACACAGATACGCAGTATTTT

d_call: TRBD2
j_call: TRBJ2-2
clone_size: -
v_call: TRBV11-2
cdr3_aa: CASRRLAGTGELFF
cdr3_nt: TGTGCCAGCCGGAGACTAGCGGGCACCGGGGAGCTGTTTTTT

d_call: -
j_call: TRBJ2-5
clone_size: -
v_call: TRBV10-3
cdr3_aa: CAISLDSQETQYF
cdr3_nt: TGTGCCATCAGCCTCGACAGCCAAGAGACCCAGTACTTC

d_call: -
j_call: TRBJ2-3
clone_size: -
v_call: TRBV7-9
cdr3_aa: CASSSMRPTDTQYF
cdr3_nt: TGTGCCAGCAGCTCGATGCGACCCACAGATACGCAGTATTTT

d_call: -
j_call: TRBJ1-1
clone_size: -
v_call: TRBV28
cdr3_aa: CASSSPTVHEAFF
cdr3_nt: TGTGCCAGCAGTTCCCCTACAGTGCATGAAGCTTTCTTT

d_call: -
j_call: TRBJ2-3
clone_size: -
v_call: TRBV11-2
cdr3_aa: CASSPPPGTDTQYF
cdr3_nt: TGTGCCAGCAGCCCCCCTCCGGGCACAGATACGCAGTATTTT

d_call: -
j_call: TRBJ1-1
clone_size: -
v_call: TRBV18
cdr3_aa: CASSAANTEAFF
cdr3_nt: TGTGCCAGCTCAGCGGCGAACACTGAAGCTTTCTTT

d_call: TRBD1
j_call: TRBJ2-2
clone_size: -
v_call: TRBV18
cdr3_aa: CASSPPQGAFGELFF
cdr3_nt: TGTGCCAGCTCACCACCCCAGGGGGCCTTCGGGGAGCTGTTTTTT

d_call: -
j_call: TRBJ2-3
clone_size: -
v_call: TRBV7-2
cdr3_aa: CASSRRLADTQYF
cdr3_nt: TGTGCCAGCAGCCGGAGACTAGCAGATACGCAGTATTTT

d_call: -
j_call: TRBJ1-2
clone_size: -
v_call: TRBV5-4
cdr3_aa: CASSLGPGVHGYTF
cdr3_nt: TGTGCCAGCAGCTTGGGGCCGGGTGTCCATGGCTACACCTTC

d_call: -
j_call: TRBJ2-7
clone_size: -
v_call: TRBV2
cdr3_aa: CASSEVNEQYF
cdr3_nt: TGTGCCAGCAGTGAGGTCAACGAGCAGTACTTC

d_call: TRBD1
j_call: TRBJ2-1
clone_size: -
v_call: TRBV7-2
cdr3_aa: CASSLDPTGPKYNEQFF
cdr3_nt: TGTGCCAGCAGCTTAGACCCGACAGGGCCCAAATACAATGAGCAGTTCTTC

d_call: -
j_call: TRBJ1-4
clone_size: -
v_call: TRBV28
cdr3_aa: CASSRRGEKLFF
cdr3_nt: TGTGCCAGCAGTAGGAGGGGTGAAAAACTGTTTTTT

d_call: -
j_call: TRBJ2-7
clone_size: -
v_call: TRBV10-3
cdr3_aa: CAISGFGYSYEQYF
cdr3_nt: TGTGCCATCAGTGGTTTCGGTTATTCCTACGAGCAGTACTTC

d_call: -
j_call: TRBJ2-1
clone_size: -
v_call: TRBV14
cdr3_aa: CASSQRSGSHNEQFF
cdr3_nt: TGTGCCAGCAGCCAAAGGTCCGGGAGCCACAATGAGCAGTTCTTC

d_call: -
j_call: TRBJ2-7
clone_size: -
v_call: TRBV11-2
cdr3_aa: CASSSGPGSNEQYF
cdr3_nt: TGTGCCAGCAGCTCCGGGCCGGGGTCCAACGAGCAGTACTTC

d_call: TRBD1
j_call: TRBJ2-3
clone_size: -
v_call: TRBV5-1
cdr3_aa: CASSLSGGSTDTQYF
cdr3_nt: TGCGCCAGCAGCTTATCAGGGGGAAGCACAGATACGCAGTATTTT

d_call: -
j_call: TRBJ1-6
clone_size: -
v_call: TRBV5-6
cdr3_aa: CASSPLGPKGDSPLHF
cdr3_nt: TGTGCCAGCAGCCCCCTCGGGCCCAAAGGAGATTCACCCCTCCACTTT

d_call: -
j_call: TRBJ2-4
clone_size: -
v_call: TRBV30
cdr3_aa: CAWSKPDRELNIQYF
cdr3_nt: TGTGCCTGGAGTAAACCCGACAGAGAGCTGAACATTCAGTACTTC

d_call: -
j_call: TRBJ1-1
clone_size: -
v_call: TRBV9
cdr3_aa: CASSAVGWVNTEAFF
cdr3_nt: TGTGCCAGCAGCGCGGTGGGGTGGGTGAACACTGAAGCTTTCTTT